This entry lists 25 T cell receptor beta chains sequenced from one sample in a study of blood T cell repertoires in COVID-19. The repertoire was sequenced with immunoSEQ multiplex PCR; TCRdb's copy has only in-frame clones and lacks some. The table includes some 120,000 clones, over 75% detected once. The specimen sequenced was peripheral blood. The origin of the receptors is a woman at least 80 years old with acute or convalescent COVID-19.

The chain employs TRBV28 and TRBJ1-2; 7 bases map to TRBD1. The CDR3 contains 13 residues. Per germline, CDR1 MDHEN and CDR2 SYDVKM. The junction had 8 bases not matched to a gene; V was cut back by 8 bases and J by 5 bases. CDR3 loop: CASAGGRGYGYTF. The CDR3 region has the DNA TGTGCCAGCGCCGGCGGCAGGGGGTATGGCTACACCTTC.

This clone was observed a single time. The chain combines TRBV2 with TRBJ1-6, with D uncertain. CDR1 and CDR2 (germline): SNHLY, FYNNEI. Trimming cost V 6 bases and J 6 bases, with 18 bases left between them. CDR3 size: 16 residues. The CDR3 coding sequence is TGTGCCAGCAGCCCACAATCATCTCCTGGTAATTCACCCCTCCACTTT. It specifies CASSPQSSPGNSPLHF.

The chain joins TRBV2 to TRBJ1-3, with D tentatively TRBD1 (5 bases). CDR1 SNHLY and CDR2 FYNNEI come from the germline V gene. The CDR3 extends over 15 amino acids. V was cut by 6 bases and J by 4 bases, with 16 bases left in between. The CDR3 loop reads CASSQGVIVGNTIYF. The CDR3 nucleotides read TGTGCCAGCAGCCAAGGGGTAATTGTAGGAAACACCATATATTTT.

J is TRBJ1-2 and V is TRBV28; possible D gene TRBD1, 5 bases. Germline values: CDR1 MDHEN, CDR2 SYDVKM. The CDR3 has 15 amino acids. The V gene lost 7 bases and the J gene lost 0 bases, with 15 bases spanning the gap. The CDR3 reads CASTGGGYTNYGYTF. The CDR3 DNA reads as TGTGCCAGCACTGGTGGGGGGTATACTAACTATGGCTACACCTTC.

The chain links TRBV6-8 to TRBJ1-2; D is unclear. This CDR3 is 15 amino acids long. V was pared by 3 bases and J by 4 bases, with 15 bases between. Germline V gene sequence: CDR1 MNHGY, CDR2 SAAAGT. CDR3 region: CASSYFLRVRYGYTF. The DNA of the CDR3 is TGTGCCAGCAGTTATTTTTTGCGGGTACGCTATGGCTACACCTTC.

This clone has just one count. The chain combines TRBV9 with TRBJ2-1; perhaps TRBD1 as D (5 bases). The CDR3 totals 12 residues. Germline lookup yields CDR1 SGDLS and CDR2 YYNGEE. V was pared by 6 bases and J by 10 bases, with 14 bases between. CDR3 region: CASTKDKNEQFF. Written as DNA, the CDR3 is TGTGCCAGCACCAAGGACAAGAACGAGCAGTTCTTC. The whole variable domain, filled in from reference TRBV9 and TRBJ2-1, reads DSGVTQTPKHLITATGQRVTLRCSPRSGDLSVYWYQQSLDQGLQFLIQYYNGEERAKGNILERFSAQQFPDLHSELNLSSLELGDSALYFCASTKDKNEQFFGPGTRLTVL.

The chain recombines TRBV10-1 with TRBJ1-6; no clear D. Deletions cut 3 bases from V and 10 bases from J, with 10 bases between. CDR1 is WNHNN, CDR2 SYGVQD, per germline (reference sequence). CDR3 length equals 13 residues. For the CDR3, the DNA is TGCGCCAGCAGTGACGGGGTAGGATCACCCCTCCACTTT. Translation gives CASSDGVGSPLHF.

The V and J genes are TRBV5-1 and TRBJ1-2, with no clear D. Trimming cost V 6 bases and J 4 bases, with 13 bases left between them. The CDR3 is 13 residues long. CDR1 and CDR2 (germline): SGHRS, YFSETQ. CDR3 sequence reads: CASTLGGSYGYTF. CDR3 nucleotides: TGCGCCAGCACTCTAGGTGGTTCCTATGGCTACACCTTC.

The rearrangement uses TRBV5-8 and TRBJ1-3; D may be TRBD1 (6 bases). The CDR3 consists of 14 residues. Germline values: CDR1 SGHTS, CDR2 YDEGEE. Trimming removed 1 base from V and 1 base from J, with 6 bases in between. The CDR3 reads CASSLTGSGNTIYF. In DNA, the CDR3 is TGTGCCAGCAGCTTGACAGGGTCTGGAAACACCATATATTTT.

This rearrangement joins TRBV5-1 to TRBJ1-1; D unclear. CDR1 SGHRS and CDR2 YFSETQ come from the germline V gene. This CDR3 has 14 amino acids. With 1 base removed from V and 3 bases from J, the gap between germline ends came to 10 bases. The CDR3: CASSLTAEYTEAFF. CDR3 nucleotide sequence: TGCGCCAGCAGCTTGACGGCGGAGTACACTGAAGCTTTCTTT.

The gene calls are TRBV19 and TRBJ1-5; tentatively, D is TRBD1 (5 bases). The CDR3 is made up of 17 amino acids. Germline CDR1 is LNHDA and CDR2 is SQIVND (reference sequence). Trimming shortened V by 6 bases and J by 4 bases, and 22 bases separated the two germline ends. This CDR3 reads CASSLAHRDSLNQPQHF. The CDR3 coding sequence is TGTGCCAGTAGCCTGGCGCACCGGGACTCACTAAATCAGCCCCAGCATTTT.

V usage is TRBV10-3 and J usage is TRBJ2-7, with 12 positions matching TRBD1. V gave up 6 bases and J gave up 0 bases; unmatched junction bases: 3. The germline CDR1 and CDR2 sequences are ENHRY and SYGVKD. This CDR3 has 15 amino acids. The CDR3 DNA sequence: TGTGCCATCAGCAGGGACAGGGGGCTCTCCTACGAGCAGTACTTC. As protein: CAISRDRGLSYEQYF.

This sequence joins TRBV5-4 and TRBJ2-1, with 8 bases aligning to TRBD2. This CDR3 spans 17 amino acids. Unmatched junction bases numbered 10, after V lost 4 bases and J lost 1 base. Germline V gives CDR1 SGHNT, CDR2 YYREEE (reference sequence). The CDR3 DNA sequence: TGTGCCAGCAGCGGGGGATCGGGGGGGATTTCCTACAATGAGCAGTTCTTC. This gives the protein CASSGGSGGISYNEQFF.

This clone has a handful of counts. The rearrangement links TRBV9 to TRBJ1-4, with TRBD1 identical over 7 bases. This CDR3 has 16 residues. V was pared by 0 bases and J by 4 bases, with 6 bases of the junction left unmatched. Germline CDR1 SGDLS, CDR2 YYNGEE. In DNA form, the CDR3 reads TGTGCCAGCAGCGTAGCCCCGACAGGGTTTAATGAAAAACTGTTTTTT. As protein: CASSVAPTGFNEKLFF.

The rearrangement joins TRBV4-1 to TRBJ1-5, with 7 nucleotides matching TRBD1. Looked up from germline, CDR1 is MGHRA and CDR2 is YSYEKL. V lost 3 bases and J lost 7; bases outside the gene matches: 15. The CDR3 sequence is 17 residues long. CDR3 sequence (DNA): TGCGCCAGCAGCCACGACAGGGCGGTAGGGGTAAACCAGCCCCAGCATTTT. This codes for CASSHDRAVGVNQPQHF.

This clone was picked up one time. The chain links TRBV19 to TRBJ2-2, with D tentatively TRBD1 (6 bases). Germline V gives CDR1 LNHDA, CDR2 SQIVND (reference sequence). The CDR3 covers 21 residues. V was clipped by 7 bases and J by 3 bases, with 33 bases between them. The CDR3 loop reads CASMRLRGKFERFVHTGELFF. For the CDR3, the DNA is TGTGCCAGTATGCGATTGAGGGGGAAGTTTGAAAGGTTCGTGCACACCGGGGAGCTGTTTTTT.

The V gene is TRBV28, the J gene TRBJ1-1; 10 nucleotides match TRBD1. Germline V gene data show CDR1 as MDHEN and CDR2 as SYDVKM. CDR3 length equals 14 residues. CDR3 DNA sequence: TGTGTCGCCGGACAGGGGGGGGTTCCTACTCGAGCTTTCTTT. Translated: CVAGQGGVPTRAFF.

The chain uses TRBV5-4 and TRBJ1-1; 7 bases match TRBD1. Looked up from germline, CDR1 is SGHNT and CDR2 is YYREEE (reference sequence). Trimming cost V 0 bases and J 7 bases; bases outside gene matches: 9. The CDR3 runs to 15 residues. In DNA form, the CDR3 reads TGTGCCAGCAGCTTGGTATCCGGGACAGTTATTGAAGCTTTCTTT. Amino acids: CASSLVSGTVIEAFF.

V is TRBV11-2 and J is TRBJ1-1; maybe TRBD1 (5 bases). This CDR3 comprises 13 residues. Germline assignment: CDR1 SGHAT and CDR2 FQNNGV. Trimming took off 7 bases at V and 11 bases at J, with 20 bases between the two ends. The CDR3 spells CASTSRRGGDAFF. The CDR3 DNA sequence: TGTGCCAGCACCTCAAGGAGGGGCGGGGACGCTTTCTTT.

The chain recombines TRBV11-2 with TRBJ2-1; TRBD2 agrees at 9 bases. CDR3 length: 16 residues. Trimming took 5 bases from V and 4 from J; bases not matched to a gene: 9. Looked up from germline, CDR1 is SGHAT and CDR2 is FQNNGV. This chain's CDR3 is CASSAVLAGAYNEQFF. For the CDR3, the DNA is TGTGCCAGCAGCGCCGTACTAGCGGGTGCTTACAATGAGCAGTTCTTC.

V is TRBV3-1 (or the pseudogene TRBV3-2) and J is TRBJ1-6, with 7 bases lining up with TRBD1. Germline values: CDR1 LGHDT, CDR2 YNNKEL (reference sequence). The V gene end was trimmed by 4 bases and the J gene end by 11 bases; junction bases not matched to a gene: 11. The CDR3 totals 15 residues. CDR3 DNA: TGTGCCAGCAGCCGCGGACAGGCTAGAGAGGCACCCCTCCACTTT. It yields the protein CASSRGQAREAPLHF.

The chain joins TRBV9 to TRBJ1-2; no definite D call. The CDR3 consists of 15 residues. The V and J ends lost 0 bases and 0 bases respectively, with 9 bases between them. From germline, CDR1 is SGDLS and CDR2 YYNGEE. The CDR3 is CASSVVPGTNYGYTF. CDR3 bases: TGTGCCAGCAGCGTAGTCCCGGGGACTAACTATGGCTACACCTTC.

V is TRBV6-5 and J is TRBJ1-5, with 7 bases fitting TRBD1. V shed 7 bases and J 4 bases; nucleotides not matched to a gene: 10. Per the germline V gene, CDR1 is MNHEY and CDR2 is SVGAGI. The CDR3 spans 15 residues. CDR3 nucleotide sequence: TGTGCCAGCATTCGGGACAGTATAGCAAATCAGCCCCAGCATTTT. Protein sequence: CASIRDSIANQPQHF.

The V gene is TRBV29-1, the J gene TRBJ1-2; perhaps TRBD1 as D (6 bases). This CDR3 comprises 12 residues. Per germline, CDR1 SQVTM and CDR2 ANQGSEA. Trimming removed 6 bases from V and 7 bases from J, with 15 bases in between. The CDR3 sequence: CSVATGIAGYTF. In DNA, the CDR3 is TGCAGCGTCGCTACAGGGATTGCTGGCTACACCTTC.

The chain has TRBV6-2 or TRBV6-3 and TRBJ1-5, with D possibly TRBD1 on 6 matching bases. Germline V gives CDR1 MNHEY, CDR2 SVGEGT. The CDR3 consists of 14 residues. The V end lost 2 bases, the J end lost 6 bases, and 11 bases lay between the germline ends. CDR3 DNA sequence: TGTGCCAGCAGTTACGGGGGGGCTGGTCAGCCCCAGCATTTT. Translated: CASSYGGAGQPQHF.